There are many counts of the clone carrying this T cell receptor beta chain. Its antigen remains unknown. Via MiXCR, TCRdb re-called the RT-PCR reads, giving one row per CDR3 protein. Among some 850,000 distinct CDR3 sequences, around 20% were seen once, and the ten largest hold 9.5% to 13%. This record comes from a study of response to subunit inactivated influenza vaccine. Broader study findings: Each seasonal flu vaccination may recruit only limited new T cells, authors suggested.

Germline CDR1 LNHNV, CDR2 YYDKDF (reference sequence). CDR3 length equals 13 residues. V was shortened by 5 bases and J by 0 bases, with 7 bases between the two germline ends. V is TRBV15 and J is TRBJ2-5, with D perhaps matching TRBD1 (6 bases). The TCR comes from a man between 50 and 59 years old who received an inactivated influenza vaccine. The sample consisted of PBMCs from blood, taken more than 4 days after vaccination. CDR3 DNA: TGTGCCACCAGCGGGGACAACCAAGAGACCCAGTACTTC. Its protein product is CATSGDNQETQYF.